This T cell receptor (beta chain) was obtained from a study of control samples from healthy donors and cancer patients. Trimming removed 1 base from V and 5 bases from J, with 8 bases in between. Germline lookup yields CDR1 SGHTA and CDR2 FQGNSA. CDR3 length: 13 amino acids. Method: immunoSEQ multiplex PCR; TCRdb's copy keeps in-frame clones and lacks some. In the table there are some 90,000 clones, around 87% of which are singletons. The receptor comes from a woman between 50 and 59 years old in good health. V usage is TRBV7-2 and J usage is TRBJ2-5; D is undetermined. The sample was blood. This chain's CDR3 is CASSLVNPETQYF. The DNA of the CDR3 is TGTGCCAGCAGCTTAGTCAATCCGGAGACCCAGTACTTC. The full variable domain, in which reference TRBV7-2 and TRBJ2-5 provide the parts outside the CDR3, is GAGVSQSPSNKVTEKGKDVELRCDPISGHTALYWYRQSLGQGLEFLIYFQGNSAPDKSGLPSDRFSAERTGGSVSTLTIQRTQQEDSAVYLCASSLVNPETQYFGPGTRLLVL.